Listed below are T cell receptor beta chains from one sample, sequenced in a study of blood T cells in healthy people across ages. TCRdb re-called the 5' RACE reads with MiXCR, one entry per CDR3 protein. This sample carries hundreds of thousands of distinct CDR3 sequences, around 50% of them seen once, and the ten largest clones take roughly 25%. The sequenced material came from blood. Every receptor here comes from a middle-aged man in good health. The conserved cysteine and the conserved F or W are not part of the CDR3 here.

SVRGRVSYTEAF	TRBV29-1
SAVQDTQY	TRBV20-1
ASSLALEIYEQY	TRBV5-1
ASSAGGSGLYQETQY	TRBV7-2
AIRAGSGGDFQAKNIQY	TRBV10-3
ASSLGDGGHEQY	TRBV12-3/TRBV12-4
SAGTGQETQY	TRBV29-1
AITATANTEAF	TRBV10-3
SATQWGGVDETQY	TRBV20-1
ATSRDPAGGTDTQY	TRBV15
ASGDTSTAQH	TRBV27
ASSPAPSLYGYT	TRBV3-1
SVEVLGEETQY	TRBV29-1
AAAGGYNEQF	TRBV12-3/TRBV12-4
ASRQDFSTDTQY	TRBV6-5
ASSEAGLAGVPYNEQF	TRBV6-1
SVFVPTGELF	TRBV29-1
ASSVALLSYSNQPQH	TRBV5-5
ASSLGGTAGGYT	TRBV7-2
ASSRPSGRATNEQF	TRBV7-2
ASSSYRGQYQYEQY	TRBV6-5
SATSGSTDTQY	TRBV20-1
AGSTNRGRENIQY	TRBV6-5
ASSKGDRENTGELF	TRBV21-1
ASSRPGTVPYEQY	TRBV7-2
ASSLTSFGYEQY	TRBV27
ASHGRGQGGYT	TRBV12-3/TRBV12-4
SARDKETQY	TRBV20-1
AWSRGGGEKLF	TRBV30
ASSSSGNYGYT	TRBV27
ASSYRKPGQGDSPLH	TRBV6-5
SAQTAGGGPLH	TRBV29-1
ASSSPGNRRAKNIQY	TRBV6-2/TRBV6-3
ASSSEGVRLGYGYT	TRBV5-5
ASSQYISTDTQY	TRBV3-1
ATSDSRVGARTQITQY	TRBV24-1
ASSESSPQGNEKLF	TRBV6-1
ASRPGDGGGKPTTDTQY	TRBV5-5
ASSSSGTSGRVNEQF	TRBV7-3
ASSLAGPYNEQF	TRBV28
ASSWTELGIEQY	TRBV7-9
ASSFKVRGAYEQY	TRBV27
ASSDDRVGLDTQY	TRBV10-2
AIRGQGGFANTGELF	TRBV10-3
ACMEGLAGWYNEQF	TRBV6-1
SARDRNEQY	TRBV20-1
ASSLPGSRTAEARIEKLF	TRBV7-8
ASRVGRNQETRY	TRBV6-5
ASSLDPQETQY	TRBV5-1
SVEGARGVANSPLH	TRBV29-1
ASSTATNTGELF	TRBV5-1
ASSSLGLAGFSDTQY	TRBV18
SASPLAGIYEQY	TRBV20-1
ASSLRPGLAGGSADTQY	TRBV5-1
ASSPTGTTTQETQY	TRBV12-3/TRBV12-4